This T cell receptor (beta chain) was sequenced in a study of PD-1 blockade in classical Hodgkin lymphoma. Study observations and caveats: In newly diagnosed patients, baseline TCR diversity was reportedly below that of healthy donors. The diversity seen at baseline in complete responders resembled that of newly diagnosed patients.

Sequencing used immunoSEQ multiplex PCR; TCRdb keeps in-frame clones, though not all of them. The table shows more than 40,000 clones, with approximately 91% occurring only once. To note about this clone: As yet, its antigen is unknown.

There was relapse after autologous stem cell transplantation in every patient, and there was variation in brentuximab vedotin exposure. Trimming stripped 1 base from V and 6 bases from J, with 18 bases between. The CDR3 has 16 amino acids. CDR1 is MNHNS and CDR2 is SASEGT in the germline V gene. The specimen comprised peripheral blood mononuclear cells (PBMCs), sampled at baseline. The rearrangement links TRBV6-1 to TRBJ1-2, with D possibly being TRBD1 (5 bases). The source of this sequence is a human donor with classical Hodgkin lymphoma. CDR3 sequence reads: CASSEVWGGSGDGYTF. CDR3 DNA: TGTGCCAGCAGTGAAGTTTGGGGGGGGTCTGGGGATGGCTACACCTTC.